What follows are 21 T cell receptor beta chains derived from one specimen sequenced in a study of blood T cell repertoires in COVID-19. TCRdb's copy holds only in-frame clones and misses some; the assay was immunoSEQ multiplex PCR. The table includes about 270,000 clones, around 89% detected once. Sequenced sample: PBMCs or T cells enriched from blood (not recorded which). All receptors derive from a woman aged 30 to 39 with acute COVID-19.

DNA for the CDR3: TGTGCCAGCAGCAAAGGGCCGACAGGGTGGAATCAGCCCCAGCATTTT. This encodes CASSKGPTGWNQPQHF. The rearrangement uses TRBV21-1 and TRBJ1-5; TRBD1 is taken as the D call from the table, unchecked against the DNA. TRBV21-1 is a pseudogene locus. The CDR3 spans 16 residues.

The rearrangement joins TRBV28 to TRBJ1-5; possible D gene TRBD1, 6 bases. The germline CDR1 and CDR2 sequences are MDHEN and SYDVKM. The CDR3 contains 15 residues. Trimming cost V 4 bases and J 0 bases, with 10 bases left between them. The CDR3 is CASSWDTYSNQPQHF. The CDR3 bases are TGTGCCAGCAGTTGGGACACTTATAGCAATCAGCCCCAGCATTTT.

The gene calls are TRBV14 and TRBJ1-3, with D uncertain. V dropped 1 base and J dropped 2 bases, with 12 bases sitting between them. The germline CDR1 and CDR2 sequences are SGHDN and FVKESK. The length of the CDR3 is 16 residues. CDR3 coding DNA: TGTGCCAGCAGCCAAGGAGGATGGGGAGCTGGAAACACCATATATTTT. Its protein is CASSQGGWGAGNTIYF.

The chain couples TRBV5-4 to TRBJ2-2; 12 positions agree with TRBD2. V trimming: 3 bases; J trimming: 5 bases; junction bases outside the gene matches: 8. The germline gives CDR1 SGHNT, CDR2 YYREEE (reference sequence). The CDR3 totals 17 residues. CDR3 sequence: CASSSLTSGRGTGELFF. The CDR3 region has the DNA TGTGCCAGCAGCTCTCTGACTAGCGGGAGAGGAACCGGGGAGCTGTTTTTT.

V is TRBV4-1 and J is TRBJ2-1; 7 nucleotides agree with TRBD2. The CDR3 runs 17 residues. From germline, CDR1 is MGHRA and CDR2 YSYEKL. V trimming: 0 bases; J trimming: 0 bases; junction bases outside the gene matches: 5. CDR3 sequence: CASSQDRASGSYNEQFF. The DNA for the CDR3 is TGCGCCAGCAGCCAAGATCGGGCTAGCGGCTCCTACAATGAGCAGTTCTTC.

This chain uses TRBV4-1 with TRBJ2-7; D may be TRBD1 (5 bases). The germline V and J ends were trimmed by 4 bases and 1 base, with 8 bases remaining between them. The CDR3 totals 13 residues. CDR1 and CDR2 (germline): MGHRA, YSYEKL. This CDR3 reads CASSPRGSYEQYF. The CDR3 nucleotides read TGCGCCAGCAGCCCTAGGGGATCCTACGAGCAGTACTTC.

The chain links TRBV5-1 to TRBJ1-1; D not certain. This CDR3 has 14 amino acids. V gave up 4 bases and J gave up 1 base, with 11 bases separating them. Germline-derived CDR1 and CDR2 are SGHRS and YFSETQ. CDR3 coding DNA: TGCGCCAGCAGCGTTACCACACAGAACACTGAAGCTTTCTTT. The encoded protein is CASSVTTQNTEAFF.

The chain has TRBV3-1 (or the pseudogene TRBV3-2) and TRBJ2-3, with D maybe TRBD2 (5 bases). The ends were cut back, 4 bases at V and 6 bases at J, with 8 bases in the middle. This CDR3 is 12 amino acids long. Germline CDR1 reads LGHDT; CDR2 reads YNNKEL (reference sequence). This chain's CDR3 is CASSPGSDTQYF. The CDR3, as DNA: TGTGCCAGCAGCCCTGGGAGCGATACGCAGTATTTT.

The V gene is TRBV2, the J gene TRBJ1-5; 12 nucleotides line up with TRBD1. There are 17 residues in the CDR3. V gave up 4 bases and J gave up 6 bases; unmatched junction bases: 10. Germline V lookup: CDR1 SNHLY, CDR2 FYNNEI. CDR3 region: CASSGGQGASLGQPQHF. CDR3 nucleotide sequence: TGTGCCAGCAGTGGGGGACAGGGGGCCTCGCTGGGTCAGCCCCAGCATTTT.

Written as DNA, the CDR3 is TGTGCCAGCAGCCAAGGCCAGGGACTAGCCACCAATGAGCAGTTCTTC. Its translation: CASSQGQGLATNEQFF. The chain recombines TRBV7-3 with TRBJ2-1, with 9 bases fitting TRBD2. The CDR3 runs 16 residues. The trim removed 5 bases at V and 6 bases at J, leaving 11 bases unmatched. In germline, CDR1 is SGHTA, CDR2 FQGTGA.

V and J are TRBV27 and TRBJ2-5; TRBD2 aligns across 11 bases. Germline trimming cut 5 bases from V and 2 bases from J; bases unmatched to any gene: 4. Per germline, CDR1 MNHEY and CDR2 SMNVEV (reference sequence). The CDR3 sequence is 15 residues long. CDR3 DNA: TGTGCCAGCAGTACCGCTAGCGGGAGGCAAGAGACCCAGTACTTC. Protein sequence: CASSTASGRQETQYF.

The chain carries TRBV5-1 and TRBJ2-1; tentative D call: TRBD2 (6 bases). This CDR3 has 16 amino acids. Trimming shortened V by 2 bases and J by 8 bases, and 20 bases separated the two germline ends. In germline, CDR1 is SGHRS, CDR2 YFSETQ. CDR3 coding DNA: TGCGCCAGCAGCTTATCGGACTACCCTCGATTGGATGAGCAGTTCTTC. Residues: CASSLSDYPRLDEQFF.

The chain carries TRBV27 and TRBJ1-2; D remains unclear. Trimming removed 2 bases at V and 8 bases at J, with 12 bases between. The CDR3 is 13 residues long. CDR1 is MNHEY, CDR2 SMNVEV, per germline (reference sequence). The CDR3 DNA follows: TGTGCCAGCAGTTTAACGCAGTCGTCCGGCTACACCTTC. Translating it yields CASSLTQSSGYTF.

The chain links TRBV2 to TRBJ2-3; 14 bases match TRBD2. This CDR3 contains 18 residues. Trimming cost V 5 bases and J 5 bases; bases outside gene matches: 12. CDR1 and CDR2 from the germline V gene are SNHLY and FYNNEI. CDR3 bases: TGTGCCAGCAGTCCTGGCCCCGGGACTAGCGGGAGAGGAGATACGCAGTATTTT. Residues: CASSPGPGTSGRGDTQYF.

The chain recombines TRBV4-3 with TRBJ1-6, with 7 bases lining up with TRBD1. CDR1 LGHNA and CDR2 YSLEER come from the germline V gene. V was pared by 1 base and J by 7 bases, with 7 bases of the junction left unmatched. The CDR3 is made up of 16 amino acids. The CDR3 sequence: CASSQGNRGNNSPLHF. CDR3 nucleotides: TGCGCCAGCAGCCAAGGGAACAGGGGTAACAATTCACCCCTCCACTTT.

The count of this clone is one. The CDR3 bases are TGCGCCAGCAGCTTAGACCGGGGGGATGAAAAACTGTTTTTT. Translating gives CASSLDRGDEKLFF. The V and J genes are TRBV5-1 and TRBJ1-4; D might be TRBD1 (5 bases). Germline CDR1 SGHRS, CDR2 YFSETQ. This CDR3 region has 14 residues. The V gene lost 2 bases and the J gene lost 6 bases, with 11 bases spanning the gap.

Only one count was recorded for this clone. The chain combines TRBV6-5 with TRBJ1-1, with 9 bases that match TRBD1. Germline V gene data show CDR1 as MNHEY and CDR2 as SVGAGI. The V and J ends lost 4 bases and 4 bases, in that order; junction bases with no gene match: 4. This CDR3 is built from 14 residues. The CDR3 nucleotides read TGTGCCAGCAGTTCCGGACAGGGGAGCACTGAAGCTTTCTTT. Residues: CASSSGQGSTEAFF.

This clone was detected once. CDR3 DNA: TGTGCCAGCAGTTCAGTTTTGGGGGGAAGGAACACTGAAGCTTTCTTT. It translates to CASSSVLGGRNTEAFF. The V gene is TRBV28, the J gene TRBJ1-1; weak D call: TRBD1 (5 bases). Germline loops: CDR1 MDHEN, CDR2 SYDVKM. The CDR3 consists of 16 residues. Trimming removed 4 bases at V and 1 base at J, with 16 bases between.

The V and J genes are TRBV15 and TRBJ2-2; tentative D call: TRBD1 (6 bases). This CDR3 is built from 14 residues. CDR1 is LNHNV and CDR2 is YYDKDF in the germline V gene (reference sequence). Trimming removed 3 bases at V and 4 bases at J, with 9 bases between. This CDR3 is CATSRDRFTGELFF. CDR3 nucleotide sequence: TGTGCCACCAGCAGGGACAGATTCACCGGGGAGCTGTTTTTT.

CDR3 sequence reads: CAWTPGQGRTGELFF. CDR3 DNA sequence: TGTGCCTGGACCCCGGGACAGGGAAGGACCGGGGAGCTGTTTTTT. The V call is TRBV30, the J call TRBJ2-2; 9 nucleotides line up with TRBD1. Germline CDR1 and CDR2: GTSNPN and SVGIG (reference sequence). Trimming at V came to 4 bases and at J to 5 bases, leaving 8 bases not matched to a gene. There are 15 residues in the CDR3. The whole variable domain, filled in from reference TRBV30 and TRBJ2-2, reads SQTIHQWPATLVQPVGSPLSLECTVEGTSNPNLYWYRQAAGRGLQLLFYSVGIGQISSEVPQNLSASRPQDRQFILSSKKLLLSDSGFYLCAWTPGQGRTGELFFGEGSRLTVL.

V usage is TRBV2 and J usage is TRBJ1-1; 11 bases fit TRBD1. V lost 6 bases and J lost 5; bases outside the gene matches: 8. CDR3 length: 15 residues. The germline V gene has CDR1 SNHLY and CDR2 FYNNEI. The CDR3 coding sequence is TGTGCCAGCAGCCTAGAGGGACAGGGGGGAACTGAAGCTTTCTTT. It codes for CASSLEGQGGTEAFF.